The 8 T cell receptor beta chains below were found in one sample sequenced in a study of early T cells in non-severe SARS-CoV-2 infection. MiXCR was run by TCRdb on the 5' RACE reads, yielding one entry per CDR3 protein. The sample contains about 41,000 distinct CDR3 sequences, under 13% of which appear only once. Material: whole blood. These receptors originate from an adult who was a healthcare worker with PCR-confirmed SARS-CoV-2 infection or an uninfected control (not recorded which).

The rearrangement uses TRBV10-3 and TRBJ2-3; D might be TRBD2 (6 bases). CDR1 is ENHRY, CDR2 SYGVKD, per germline. V lost 0 bases and J lost 2, with 12 bases in between. This CDR3 is 16 amino acids long. This CDR3 is CAISESRDSATDTQYF. As DNA, the CDR3 is TGTGCCATCAGTGAGTCGAGGGACTCCGCCACAGATACGCAGTATTTT.

This clonotype was detected ten times or more. The V gene is TRBV2, the J gene TRBJ2-1, with 10 bases lining up with TRBD2. This CDR3 comprises 15 residues. J was trimmed by 5 bases and V by 7 bases; bases with no gene match: 8. Germline V gene sequence: CDR1 SNHLY, CDR2 FYNNEI. The CDR3, as DNA: TGTGCCAGCAAGGTCCAGCGGGGGGGCAACAATGAGCAGTTCTTC. It is translated as CASKVQRGGNNEQFF.

The chain employs TRBV2 and TRBJ2-3, with D perhaps given as TRBD1 or TRBD2 (5 bases each). Germline V CDR1 and CDR2: SNHLY, FYNNEI. CDR3 length equals 14 residues. V lost 6 bases to trimming and J lost 0 bases, with 10 bases between them. In DNA, the CDR3 is TGTGCCAGCAGGACGGGACCCAGCACAGATACGCAGTATTTT. Translated, it gives CASRTGPSTDTQYF.

The V call is TRBV6-6, the J call TRBJ2-7; D is possibly TRBD1 (5 bases). CDR3 length: 12 amino acids. Trimming took off 7 bases at V and 6 bases at J, with 13 bases between the two ends. The germline gives CDR1 MNHNY, CDR2 SVGAGI (reference sequence). CDR3: CASTLERGEQYF. CDR3 bases: TGTGCCAGCACCCTGGAAAGGGGCGAGCAGTACTTC.

The chain combines TRBV12-3 or TRBV12-4 with TRBJ1-2; no firm D call. This CDR3 is 14 amino acids long. The V gene lost 3 bases and the J gene lost 6 bases, with 14 bases spanning the gap. The DNA for the CDR3 is TGTGCCAGCAGTTTGGACCCAGGTTGGGATGGCTACACCTTC. As protein: CASSLDPGWDGYTF.

The rearrangement uses TRBV19 and TRBJ2-3; 13 nucleotides line up with TRBD2. This CDR3 region has 15 residues. V was pared by 4 bases and J by 8 bases, with 6 bases of the junction left unmatched. Germline V gene sequence: CDR1 LNHDA, CDR2 SQIVND (reference sequence). CDR3 coding DNA: TGTGCCAGTAGTACGACTAGCGGGGGGCCCGGTACGCAGTATTTT. It is translated as CASSTTSGGPGTQYF.

This clonotype was counted at least ten times. J is TRBJ2-7 and V is TRBV10-3; D is unresolved. The germline gives CDR1 ENHRY, CDR2 SYGVKD. This CDR3 comprises 11 residues. The V gene lost 0 bases and the J gene lost 13 bases, with 10 bases spanning the gap. CDR3 amino acids: CAISESSRQYF. CDR3 nucleotide sequence: TGTGCCATCAGTGAGTCAAGCCGCCAATACTTC.

This clonotype has at least ten counts. The gene calls are TRBV24-1 and TRBJ2-3, with TRBD2 as a possible D gene (5 bases). Trimming removed 2 bases at V and 3 bases at J, with 14 bases between. Germline values: CDR1 KGHDR, CDR2 SFDVKD. This CDR3 has 16 amino acids. CDR3 in amino acids: CATSDSADGVTDTQYF. CDR3 nucleotide sequence: TGTGCCACCAGTGATTCCGCGGACGGGGTTACAGATACGCAGTATTTT.